This T cell receptor beta chain was retrieved from a study of PD-1 blockade in mismatch repair-deficient tumors. Using immunoSEQ multiplex PCR, the repertoire was profiled, and TCRdb retains in-frame clones only, with some absent. The sample records some 49,000 clones, over 60% being singletons. The study's findings and limits: Tumor-resident clones, often absent from pretreatment blood, expanded after pembrolizumab and then contracted.

Every patient had mismatch repair deficiency by PCR or immunohistochemistry. A word on this clone: Its target is not known.

The TCR sequence derives from an adult with mismatch repair-deficient cancer. Sequenced here: PBMCs, sampled before pembrolizumab treatment.

The CDR3 region is CASSLGDNEQFF. In DNA form, the CDR3 reads TGTGCCAGCAGCTTAGGAGACAATGAGCAGTTCTTC. The chain carries TRBV7-6 and TRBJ2-1; D is unclear. Germline values: CDR1 SGHVS, CDR2 FNYEAQ. This CDR3 has 12 amino acids. V lost 1 base and J lost 5, with 3 bases in between. Based on the CDR3 plus reference TRBV7-6 and TRBJ2-1, the full variable domain is GAGVSQSPRYKVTKRGQDVALRCDPISGHVSLYWYRQALGQGPEFLTYFNYEAQQDKSGLPNDRFSAERPEGSISTLTIQRTEQRDSAMYRCASSLGDNEQFFGPGTRLTVL.